This TCR beta chain was recorded in a study of regulatory T cells in long-lasting Graves disease. Overall study results and limits: When disease was persistent, TRBV28, TRBJ1-2 and TRBJ2-5 were the favored segments. Having only a small sample size may have limited accuracy.

Time point noted: newly diagnosed GD, antithyroid drugs for less than 3 months. RNA extracted from PBMCs served as the sequencing template. Through Arm-PCR of CDR3 regions and iRepertoire HTBI primers, TCR beta libraries were built. Each CDR3 protein is one row after TCRdb ran MiXCR on the multiplex PCR reads. This table holds about 430,000 distinct CDR3 sequences, over 12% found once. The CDR3 is 16 amino acids. V lost 2 bases, J lost 1 base, and 12 bases lay in between. Looked up from germline, CDR1 is LNHNV and CDR2 is YYDKDF (reference sequence). This clonotype was seen many times. Its antigen is not known. The data were also submitted as part of a second study, on T cells in Graves' hyperthyroidism and ophthalmopathy.

This chain connects TRBV15 to TRBJ1-5; D remains ambiguous. The source material was peripheral blood mononuclear cells (PBMCs), sampled at new diagnosis, from a patient treated with antithyroid drugs. The TCR comes from a woman aged 40 to 55 with Graves disease. As DNA, the CDR3 is TGTGCCACCAGCAGATCCGGGTCAACGAGCAATCAGCCCCAGCATTTT. This encodes CATSRSGSTSNQPQHF.